Following are 4 T cell receptor beta chains from one sample sequenced in a study of monozygotic twins with inflammatory bowel disease. Each CDR3 protein gets one entry in TCRdb, which reprocessed the 5' RACE reads and gives no DNA. The sample has approximately 390,000 distinct CDR3 sequences. Sequenced sample: blood. These receptors all come from a human donor with ulcerative colitis or Crohn's disease, or a healthy co-twin of an affected twin (not recorded which).

The J gene is TRBJ2-6, the V gene TRBV28; absent DNA, TCRdb's TRBD1 call cannot be checked. Germline V gene data show CDR1 as MDHEN and CDR2 as SYDVKM. This CDR3 is 13 amino acids long. The CDR3 here is CASSLGTVPLLTF.

The chain couples TRBV10-3 to TRBJ2-7; the TCRdb call, TRBD1, lacks DNA for checking. The germline gives CDR1 ENHRY, CDR2 SYGVKD. The length of the CDR3 is 13 residues. The CDR3 spells CAISRTGSYEQYF.

The chain has TRBV5-1 and TRBJ1-2; TCRdb gives TRBD1 as the D gene, but with no DNA this cannot be confirmed. Germline V gene data show CDR1 as SGHRS and CDR2 as YFSETQ. The CDR3 is 15 residues long. Here the CDR3 reads CASSLGQGEGYGYTF.

The chain is built from TRBV25-1 and TRBJ2-3; TCRdb names TRBD2, which stays unverified in the absence of DNA. The germline CDR1 and CDR2 sequences are MGHDK and SYGVNS. The CDR3 is 17 amino acids. CDR3 protein: CASSDPRLAGPSGTQYF. Full variable domain (rest looked up from reference TRBV25-1 and TRBJ2-3): EADIYQTPRYLVIGTGKKITLECSQTMGHDKMYWYQQDPGMELHLIHYSYGVNSTEKGDLSSESTVSRIRTEHFPLTLESARPSHTSQYLCASSDPRLAGPSGTQYFGPGTRLTVL.